Listed below are T cell receptor beta chains from one sample, sequenced in a study of CD8+ T cells in alopecia areata. Clones were sequenced by immunoSEQ multiplex PCR, and TCRdb holds only the in-frame ones, with some missing. The top ten hold 15% to 20% of the sample, which has about 97,000 clones, 55% to 70% seen once. The sequences come from CD8+ T cells sorted from blood, collected between weeks 55 and 65, from a patient treated with tofacitinib. These receptors came from a human donor with alopecia areata. Each CDR3 is given with its conserved first and last residue. A D gene is named only where the DNA matches it firmly. Some rows mark clone size as missing; the rest say once, few, many or name a class of expanded clone.

TRBJ2-7 | TRBV6-5 | - | - | CASSGENVGLWYF | TGTGCCAGCAGTGGCGAAAACGTCGGGTTGTGGTACTTC
TRBJ1-2 | TRBV30 | - | - | CAWDLGADRHYGYTF | TGTGCCTGGGACCTTGGGGCCGATCGACACTATGGCTACACCTTC
TRBJ1-4 | TRBV6-5 | - | - | CASSPTSMSEKLFF | TGTGCCAGCAGTCCAACATCGATGAGTGAAAAACTGTTTTTT
TRBJ1-5 | TRBV19 | TRBD1 | - | CASSMGQGGQPQHF | TGTGCCAGTAGTATGGGACAGGGGGGACAGCCCCAGCATTTT
TRBJ1-2 | TRBV30 | - | - | CAWSGSHADGYTF | TGTGCCTGGAGTGGGTCCCACGCCGATGGCTACACCTTC
TRBJ2-1 | TRBV5-6 | TRBD1 | - | CASSLGDRGYEQFF | TGTGCCAGCAGCTTGGGGGACAGGGGGTATGAGCAGTTCTTC
TRBJ1-2 | TRBV29-1 | - | - | CSVAPGPPRGYGYTF | TGCAGCGTTGCGCCCGGGCCCCCTCGGGGCTATGGCTACACCTTC
TRBJ2-1 | TRBV13 | TRBD1 | - | CASRDSSYNEQFF | TGTGCCAGCCGGGACAGCTCCTACAATGAGCAGTTCTTC
TRBJ2-5 | TRBV2 | - | few | CARPRGVGNQETQYF | TGTGCCAGACCACGCGGCGTAGGGAACCAAGAGACCCAGTACTTC
TRBJ1-2 | TRBV9 | - | once | CASSRTTGDGYTF | TGTGCCAGCAGCCGAACGACGGGGGATGGCTACACCTTC
TRBJ2-1 | TRBV15 | - | - | CATSRNYNEQFF | TGTGCCACCAGCAGAAACTACAATGAGCAGTTCTTC
TRBJ1-1 | TRBV6-5 | - | - | CASSYARTINTEAFF | TGTGCCAGCAGTTACGCTCGGACGATAAACACTGAAGCTTTCTTT
TRBJ2-2 | TRBV7-9 | - | few | CASSPPFVGPSTGELFF | TGTGCCAGCAGCCCCCCCTTTGTGGGCCCGAGCACCGGGGAGCTGTTTTTT
TRBJ1-6 | TRBV15 | - | - | CATSSRGPDSPLHF | TGTGCCACCTCTAGCCGGGGGCCGGATTCACCCCTCCACTTT
TRBJ2-4 | TRBV6-1 | - | few | CASSEKRLRRGAKNIQYF | TGTGCCAGCAGTGAAAAGCGTCTTCGGCGCGGGGCCAAAAACATTCAGTACTTC
TRBJ1-1 | TRBV27 | - | - | CASARELATEAFF | TGTGCCAGCGCACGGGAATTGGCCACTGAAGCTTTCTTT
TRBJ2-1 | TRBV11-2 | - | - | CASSSTWLGYHEQFF | TGTGCCAGCAGCTCGACCTGGCTGGGGTATCATGAGCAGTTCTTC
TRBJ1-3 | TRBV27 | - | - | CASSLRGGFTSGNTIYF | TGTGCCAGCAGTTTACGGGGCGGTTTTACCTCTGGAAACACCATATATTTT
TRBJ2-3 | TRBV29-1 | - | - | CSVVLGSAADTQYF | TGCAGCGTTGTACTCGGATCGGCAGCGGATACGCAGTATTTT
TRBJ1-2 | TRBV15 | - | - | CATSAGGGYTF | TGTGCCACCAGCGCAGGTGGTGGCTACACCTTC
TRBJ2-2 | TRBV10-2 | TRBD1 | - | CASSDGTGGYGGELFF | TGCGCCAGCAGTGACGGGACAGGGGGTTATGGCGGGGAGCTGTTTTTT
TRBJ2-7 | TRBV11-3 | TRBD1 | - | CASSILWTGPYEQYF | TGTGCCAGCAGCATACTCTGGACAGGTCCCTACGAGCAGTACTTC
TRBJ2-7 | TRBV23-1 | - | - | CASSQTVRPRCF | TGCGCCAGCAGTCAGACTGTGAGACCCCGATGCTTC
TRBJ2-1 | TRBV7-9 | - | few | CASSLRLPSYNEQFF | TGTGCCAGCAGCTTAAGACTTCCATCCTACAATGAGCAGTTCTTC
TRBJ1-2 | TRBV19 | TRBD1 | - | CASSTEGQPTFYGYTF | TGTGCCAGTAGTACCGAGGGACAGCCAACCTTCTATGGCTACACCTTC
TRBJ2-7 | TRBV9 | - | - | CASSVGFEDYEQYF | TGTGCCAGCAGCGTTGGGTTTGAAGACTACGAGCAGTACTTC
TRBJ2-5 | TRBV9 | - | once | CASSVRGQETQYF | TGTGCCAGCAGCGTCCGCGGCCAAGAGACCCAGTACTTC
TRBJ2-7 | TRBV13 | - | few | CASSFNRRREQYF | TGTGCCAGCAGCTTTAACAGGCGTAGGGAGCAGTACTTC
TRBJ1-2 | TRBV29-1 | - | - | CSVPRTGDYGYTF | TGCAGCGTACCCCGGACGGGAGACTATGGCTACACCTTC
TRBJ2-7 | TRBV29-1 | - | - | CSVAGTLGEQYF | TGCAGCGTTGCCGGGACTTTGGGGGAGCAGTACTTC
TRBJ1-1 | TRBV11-2 | TRBD1 | - | CASSYGTDEAFF | TGTGCCAGCAGCTACGGGACAGATGAAGCTTTCTTT
TRBJ2-2 | TRBV29-1 | - | - | CSVEGQTGELFF | TGCAGCGTTGAAGGACAGACCGGGGAGCTGTTTTTT
TRBJ1-1 | TRBV2 | - | - | CASSVKGDGDTEAFF | TGTGCCAGCAGCGTTAAAGGGGACGGAGACACTGAAGCTTTCTTT
TRBJ1-1 | TRBV4-1 | TRBD1 | - | CASSHRGPGQSNTEAFF | TGCGCCAGCAGCCATCGGGGCCCGGGACAGAGCAACACTGAAGCTTTCTTT
TRBJ2-6 | TRBV23-1 | - | - | CASPMRGRGAGANVLTF | TGCGCCAGCCCAATGCGTGGCAGGGGAGCTGGGGCCAACGTCCTGACTTTC
TRBJ2-7 | TRBV27 | - | - | CASSRAMTYEQYF | TGTGCCAGCAGTCGGGCAATGACCTACGAGCAGTACTTC
TRBJ1-4 | TRBV2 | - | - | CASTQRGSGEANEKLFF | TGTGCCAGCACCCAAAGGGGCTCGGGGGAGGCTAATGAAAAACTGTTTTTT
TRBJ1-3 | TRBV25-1 | - | once | CASSFSGPIGNTIYF | TGTGCCAGCAGTTTCTCGGGCCCGATAGGAAACACCATATATTTT
TRBJ2-6 | TRBV6-6 | TRBD1 | - | CASAQGTGANVLTF | TGTGCCAGCGCACAGGGGACCGGGGCCAACGTCCTGACTTTC
TRBJ2-1 | TRBV7-9 | - | few | CASSLGYGLVYNEQFF | TGTGCCAGCAGCTTAGGGTACGGGCTAGTCTACAATGAGCAGTTCTTC